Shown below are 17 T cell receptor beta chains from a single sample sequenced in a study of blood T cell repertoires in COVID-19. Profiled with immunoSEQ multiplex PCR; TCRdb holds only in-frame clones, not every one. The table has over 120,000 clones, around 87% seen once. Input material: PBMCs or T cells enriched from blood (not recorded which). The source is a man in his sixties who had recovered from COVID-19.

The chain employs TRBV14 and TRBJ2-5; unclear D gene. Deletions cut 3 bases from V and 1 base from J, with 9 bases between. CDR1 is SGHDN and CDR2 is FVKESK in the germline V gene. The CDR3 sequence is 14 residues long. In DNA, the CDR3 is TGTGCCAGCAGCCAGAGGTCAGCCCAAGAGACCCAGTACTTC. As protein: CASSQRSAQETQYF.

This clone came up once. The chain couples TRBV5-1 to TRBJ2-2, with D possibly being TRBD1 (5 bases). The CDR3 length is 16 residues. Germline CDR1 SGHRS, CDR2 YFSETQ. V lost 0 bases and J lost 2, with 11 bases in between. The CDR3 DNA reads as TGCGCCAGCAGCTTGGGTCCGCAGGGTAACACCGGGGAGCTGTTTTTT. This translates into CASSLGPQGNTGELFF.

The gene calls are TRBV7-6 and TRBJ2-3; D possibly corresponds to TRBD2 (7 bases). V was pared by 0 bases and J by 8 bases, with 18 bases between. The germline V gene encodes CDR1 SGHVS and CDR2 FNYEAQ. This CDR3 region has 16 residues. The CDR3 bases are TGTGCCAGCAGCTTAGCCGGGGGGCCGGGTGTTAGTACGCAGTATTTT. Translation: CASSLAGGPGVSTQYF.

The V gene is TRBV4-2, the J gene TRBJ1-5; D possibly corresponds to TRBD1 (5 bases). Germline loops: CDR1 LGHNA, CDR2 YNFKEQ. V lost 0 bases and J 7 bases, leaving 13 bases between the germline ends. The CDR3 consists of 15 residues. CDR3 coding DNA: TGTGCCAGCAGCCAAGAAGCAGGGAAAGGACAGCCCCAGCATTTT. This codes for CASSQEAGKGQPQHF.

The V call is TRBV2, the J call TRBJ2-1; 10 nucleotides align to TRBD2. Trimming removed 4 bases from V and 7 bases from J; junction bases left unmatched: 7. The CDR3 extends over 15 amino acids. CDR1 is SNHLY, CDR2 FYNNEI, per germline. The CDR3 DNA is TGTGCCAGCAGTGGCGAGCGGGGGGGCCAGAATGAGCAGTTCTTC. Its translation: CASSGERGGQNEQFF.

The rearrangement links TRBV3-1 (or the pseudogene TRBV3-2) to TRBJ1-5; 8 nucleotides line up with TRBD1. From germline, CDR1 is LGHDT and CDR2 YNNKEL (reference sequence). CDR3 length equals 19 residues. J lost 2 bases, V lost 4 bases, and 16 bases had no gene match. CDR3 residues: CASSPGQVDPSPRNQPQHF. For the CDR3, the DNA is TGTGCCAGCAGCCCGGGACAGGTAGACCCATCCCCCCGCAATCAGCCCCAGCATTTT.

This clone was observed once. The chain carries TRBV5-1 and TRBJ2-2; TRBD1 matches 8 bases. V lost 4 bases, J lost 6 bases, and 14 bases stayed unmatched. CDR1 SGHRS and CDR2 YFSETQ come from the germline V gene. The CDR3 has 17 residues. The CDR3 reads CASSENPGTGAAGELFF. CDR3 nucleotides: TGCGCCAGCAGCGAAAACCCCGGGACAGGTGCTGCCGGGGAGCTGTTTTTT.

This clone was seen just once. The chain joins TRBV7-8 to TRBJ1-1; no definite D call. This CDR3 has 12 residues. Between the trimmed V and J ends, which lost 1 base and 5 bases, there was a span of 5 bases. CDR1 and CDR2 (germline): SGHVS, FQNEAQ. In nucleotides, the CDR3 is TGTGCCAGCAGCTTAGACATAACTGAAGCTTTCTTT. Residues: CASSLDITEAFF. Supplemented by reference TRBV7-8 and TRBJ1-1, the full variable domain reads GAGVSQSPRYKVAKRGQDVALRCDPISGHVSLFWYQQALGQGPEFLTYFQNEAQLDKSGLPSDRFFAERPEGSVSTLKIQRTQQEDSAVYLCASSLDITEAFFGQGTRLTVV.

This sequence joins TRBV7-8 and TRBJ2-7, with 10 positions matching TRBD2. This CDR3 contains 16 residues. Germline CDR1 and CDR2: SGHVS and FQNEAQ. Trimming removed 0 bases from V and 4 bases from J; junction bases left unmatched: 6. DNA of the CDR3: TGTGCCAGCAGCTTAGCGAGAACTAGCGGGACATACGAGCAGTACTTC. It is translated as CASSLARTSGTYEQYF.

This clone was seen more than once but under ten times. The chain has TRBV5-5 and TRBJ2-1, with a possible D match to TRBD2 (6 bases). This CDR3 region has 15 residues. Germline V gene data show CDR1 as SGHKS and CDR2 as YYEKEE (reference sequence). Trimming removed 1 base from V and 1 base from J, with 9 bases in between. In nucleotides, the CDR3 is TGTGCCAGCAGCTTGCCGCGGGAATCCTACAATGAGCAGTTCTTC. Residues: CASSLPRESYNEQFF.

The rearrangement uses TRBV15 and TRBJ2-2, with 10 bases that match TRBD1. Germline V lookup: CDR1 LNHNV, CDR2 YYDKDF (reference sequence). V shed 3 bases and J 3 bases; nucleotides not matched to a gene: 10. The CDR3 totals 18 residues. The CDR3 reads CATSSPLDRGRYTGELFF. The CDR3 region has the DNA TGTGCCACCAGCAGTCCCTTGGACAGGGGGAGATACACCGGGGAGCTGTTTTTT.

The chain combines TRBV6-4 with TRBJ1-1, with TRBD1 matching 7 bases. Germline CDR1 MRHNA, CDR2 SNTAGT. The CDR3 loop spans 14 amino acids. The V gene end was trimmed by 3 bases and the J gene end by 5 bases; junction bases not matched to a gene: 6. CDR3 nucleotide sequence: TGTGCCAGCAGTGAATTCGCAGGGGGTACTGAAGCTTTCTTT. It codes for CASSEFAGGTEAFF.

This CDR3 is CASSDRVLEQFF. CDR3 in DNA: TGTGCCAGTAGTGACAGGGTGTTGGAGCAGTTCTTC. V gene TRBV19 combines with J gene TRBJ2-1; 7 bases map to TRBD1. From germline, CDR1 is LNHDA and CDR2 SQIVND (reference sequence). Trimming at V came to 5 bases and at J to 10 bases, leaving 5 bases not matched to a gene. The CDR3 is 12 amino acids.

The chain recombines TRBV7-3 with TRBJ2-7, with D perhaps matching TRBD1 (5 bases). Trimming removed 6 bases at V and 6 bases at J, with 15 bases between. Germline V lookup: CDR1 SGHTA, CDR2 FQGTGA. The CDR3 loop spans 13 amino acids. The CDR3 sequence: CASRPTDSSEQYF. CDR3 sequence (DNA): TGTGCCAGCAGACCAACTGACAGTTCCGAGCAGTACTTC.

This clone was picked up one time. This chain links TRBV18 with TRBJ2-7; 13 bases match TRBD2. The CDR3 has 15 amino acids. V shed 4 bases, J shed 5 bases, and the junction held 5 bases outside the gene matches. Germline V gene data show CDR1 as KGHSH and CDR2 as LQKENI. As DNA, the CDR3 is TGTGCCAGCTCACTACTAGCGGGAGGGACGAACGAGCAGTACTTC. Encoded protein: CASSLLAGGTNEQYF.

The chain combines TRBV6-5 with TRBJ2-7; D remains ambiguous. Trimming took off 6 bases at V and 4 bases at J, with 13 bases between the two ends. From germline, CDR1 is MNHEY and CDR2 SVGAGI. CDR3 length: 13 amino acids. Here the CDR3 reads CASRGQAYYEQYF. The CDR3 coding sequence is TGTGCCAGCAGGGGCCAGGCTTATTACGAGCAGTACTTC.

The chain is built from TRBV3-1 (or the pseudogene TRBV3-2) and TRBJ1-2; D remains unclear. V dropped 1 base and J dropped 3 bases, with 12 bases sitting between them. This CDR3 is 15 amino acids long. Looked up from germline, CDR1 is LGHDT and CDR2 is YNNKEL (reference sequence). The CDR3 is CASSQGTLGDYGYTF. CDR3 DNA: TGTGCCAGCAGCCAAGGGACTCTGGGCGACTATGGCTACACCTTC.